These 12 T cell receptor beta chains came from one sample sequenced in a study of technical replicates of blood from a few donors. Profiled with immunoSEQ multiplex PCR; TCRdb holds only in-frame clones, not every one. In the table there are tens of thousands of clones, over 85% of which are singletons. Source material: T cells isolated from PBMCs. The receptors were sampled from a human donor in good health.

The chain employs TRBV7-2 and TRBJ1-2; perhaps TRBD1 as D (6 bases). CDR1 and CDR2 from the germline V gene are SGHTA and FQGNSA. There are 12 residues in the CDR3. V lost 3 bases, J lost 7 bases, and 9 bases lay in between. CDR3 in DNA: TGTGCCAGCAGCTTGACAGGATCTGGCTACACCTTC. Translating it yields CASSLTGSGYTF. Drawing the rest from reference TRBV7-2 and TRBJ1-2, the complete variable domain is GAGVSQSPSNKVTEKGKDVELRCDPISGHTALYWYRQSLGQGLEFLIYFQGNSAPDKSGLPSDRFSAERTGGSVSTLTIQRTQQEDSAVYLCASSLTGSGYTFGSGTRLTVV.

This chain joins TRBV30 and TRBJ1-5; a weak D match, TRBD1 (5 bases). CDR3 length equals 12 residues. The V and J ends lost 2 bases and 4 bases respectively, with 6 bases between them. Germline loops: CDR1 GTSNPN, CDR2 SVGIG (reference sequence). The CDR3 protein is CAWSRGNQPQHF. DNA of the CDR3: TGTGCCTGGAGTAGGGGAAATCAGCCCCAGCATTTT.

The J gene is TRBJ2-7, the V gene TRBV7-2; D gene unclear. Per germline, CDR1 SGHTA and CDR2 FQGNSA. V gave up 1 base and J gave up 2 bases, with 12 bases separating them. The CDR3 is made up of 15 amino acids. CDR3 sequence reads: CASSLDRFIAYEQYF. The CDR3 DNA sequence: TGTGCCAGCAGCTTAGACAGATTTATCGCCTACGAGCAGTACTTC.

The V call is TRBV4-1, the J call TRBJ2-3; unclear D gene. Germline V gene data show CDR1 as MGHRA and CDR2 as YSYEKL. The CDR3 length is 16 residues. V lost 0 bases, J lost 6 bases, and 16 bases lay in between. The CDR3 is CASSQETTLQRDTQYF. The CDR3 region has the DNA TGCGCCAGCAGCCAAGAAACAACCCTCCAGCGTGATACGCAGTATTTT.

In its sample, this clone was seen once. V is TRBV25-1 and J is TRBJ1-3, with 7 bases identical to TRBD1. The CDR3 totals 17 residues. Looked up from germline, CDR1 is MGHDK and CDR2 is SYGVNS. V was pared by 4 bases and J by 1 base, with 10 bases of the junction left unmatched. The CDR3, as DNA: TGTGCCAGCAGTGCTTCCTTCGGGACAGCTTCTGGAAACACCATATATTTT. Protein sequence: CASSASFGTASGNTIYF.

The CDR3 here is CASSETSGSSYEQYF. The CDR3 nucleotides are TGCGCCAGCAGCGAGACTAGCGGGAGCTCCTACGAGCAGTACTTC. The chain recombines TRBV4-3 with TRBJ2-7; 12 positions agree with TRBD2. Germline lookup yields CDR1 LGHNA and CDR2 YSLEER. V lost 5 bases and J lost 0; bases outside the gene matches: 2. There are 15 residues in the CDR3.

DNA of the CDR3: TGTGCCAGCAGTGTAAGTAAGTGGAGAGACGAAACAGATACGCAGTATTTT. Encoded protein: CASSVSKWRDETDTQYF. The chain is built from TRBV5-4 and TRBJ2-3; unclear D gene. Germline V gives CDR1 SGHNT, CDR2 YYREEE (reference sequence). This CDR3 is 17 amino acids long. V was cut by 5 bases and J by 3 bases, with 22 bases left in between.

The rearrangement uses TRBV27 and TRBJ2-5; D possibly corresponds to TRBD2 (5 bases). V was cut by 3 bases and J by 3 bases, with 8 bases left in between. This CDR3 has 13 amino acids. CDR1 and CDR2 (germline): MNHEY, SMNVEV (reference sequence). The CDR3 DNA follows: TGTGCCAGCAGTTTTGAGAGGGAAGAGACCCAGTACTTC. Translated, it gives CASSFEREETQYF.

The genes are TRBV7-9 and TRBJ2-2; a weak D match, TRBD2 (6 bases). The CDR3 runs to 14 residues. Germline V CDR1 and CDR2: SEHNR, FQNEAQ (reference sequence). V shed 1 base and J shed 6 bases, with 9 bases lying between them. CDR3 coding DNA: TGTGCCAGCAGCTTAGTATCGGGGGCCGGGGAGCTGTTTTTT. As protein: CASSLVSGAGELFF.

The chain recombines TRBV2 with TRBJ2-1; possibly TRBD2 for D (6 bases). The length of the CDR3 is 13 residues. In germline, CDR1 is SNHLY, CDR2 FYNNEI. Between the trimmed V and J ends, which lost 5 bases and 9 bases, there was a span of 14 bases. The CDR3, as DNA: TGTGCCAGCAGTAGGGAGGAGGGAGTTGAGCAGTTCTTC. This gives the protein CASSREEGVEQFF.

The J gene is TRBJ2-2, the V gene TRBV27; the D gene is possibly TRBD1 (6 bases). There are 14 residues in the CDR3. Trimming pared 1 base from V and 9 bases from J, leaving 12 bases between. Germline V gene data show CDR1 as MNHEY and CDR2 as SMNVEV (reference sequence). The CDR3: CASSLWVGQRELFF. CDR3 in DNA: TGTGCCAGCAGTTTATGGGTGGGACAAAGGGAGCTGTTTTTT.

The CDR3 DNA reads as TGTGCCAGCAGAAACTTACAGGCTAATCAGCCCCAGCATTTT. Translated, it gives CASRNLQANQPQHF. The rearrangement joins TRBV27 to TRBJ1-5, with D maybe TRBD1 (5 bases). This CDR3 contains 14 residues. With 6 bases removed from V and 4 bases from J, the gap between germline ends came to 13 bases. The germline V gene encodes CDR1 MNHEY and CDR2 SMNVEV (reference sequence).